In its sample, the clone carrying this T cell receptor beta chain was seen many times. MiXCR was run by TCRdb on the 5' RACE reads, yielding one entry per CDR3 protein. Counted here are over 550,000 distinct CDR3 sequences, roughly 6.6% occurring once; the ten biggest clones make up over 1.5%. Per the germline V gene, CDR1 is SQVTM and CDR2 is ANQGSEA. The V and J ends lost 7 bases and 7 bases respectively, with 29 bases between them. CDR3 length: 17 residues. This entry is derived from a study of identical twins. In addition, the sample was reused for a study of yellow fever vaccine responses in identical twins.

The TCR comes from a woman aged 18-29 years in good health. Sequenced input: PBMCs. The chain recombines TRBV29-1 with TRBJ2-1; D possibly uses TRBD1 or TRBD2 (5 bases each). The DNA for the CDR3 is TGCAGCGCCAAACGAGGGGTTGAGGTGTGGGTTGAGAATGAGCAGTTCTTC. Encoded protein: CSAKRGVEVWVENEQFF.